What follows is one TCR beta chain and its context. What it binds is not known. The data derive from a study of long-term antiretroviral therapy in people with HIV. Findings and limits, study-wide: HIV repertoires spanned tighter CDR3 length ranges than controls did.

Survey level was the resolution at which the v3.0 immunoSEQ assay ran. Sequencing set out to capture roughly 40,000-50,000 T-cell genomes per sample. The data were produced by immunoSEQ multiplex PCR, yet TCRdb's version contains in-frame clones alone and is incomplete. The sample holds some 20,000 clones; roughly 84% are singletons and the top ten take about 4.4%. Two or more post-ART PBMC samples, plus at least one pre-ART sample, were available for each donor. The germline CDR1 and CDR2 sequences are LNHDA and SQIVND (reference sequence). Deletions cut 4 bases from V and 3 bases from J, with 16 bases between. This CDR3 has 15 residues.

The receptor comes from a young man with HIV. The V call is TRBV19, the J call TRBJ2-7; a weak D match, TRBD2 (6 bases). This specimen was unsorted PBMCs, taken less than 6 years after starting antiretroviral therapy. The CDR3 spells CASSSTGSILYEQYF. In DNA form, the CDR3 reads TGTGCCAGTAGTAGTACCGGGAGTATCCTCTACGAGCAGTACTTC.